This TCR beta chain was observed in a study of T cell responses to AZD1222 COVID-19 vaccine. Study-level results: The sample set comprised mostly white British donors with more females, and clonal diversity was possibly underestimated.

Produced via immunoSEQ multiplex PCR; TCRdb's table is partial and in-frame only. The sample contains 90,000 to 110,000 clones, around 90% of which appear only once. A word on this clone: What it recognizes is unknown.

The length of the CDR3 is 15 residues. Deletions cut 1 base from V and 0 bases from J, with 7 bases between. Germline values: CDR1 SGHTA, CDR2 FQGNSA. This TCR was sampled from an adult in good health. The chain uses TRBV7-2 and TRBJ1-3; D unclear. The source material was peripheral blood, sampled on day 0 of AZD1222 vaccination. The CDR3 spells CASSLVADSGNTIYF. CDR3 DNA sequence: TGTGCCAGCAGCTTAGTTGCAGACTCTGGAAACACCATATATTTT. Using reference TRBV7-2 and TRBJ1-3 for the parts outside the CDR3, the full variable domain is GAGVSQSPSNKVTEKGKDVELRCDPISGHTALYWYRQSLGQGLEFLIYFQGNSAPDKSGLPSDRFSAERTGGSVSTLTIQRTQQEDSAVYLCASSLVADSGNTIYFGEGSWLTVV.